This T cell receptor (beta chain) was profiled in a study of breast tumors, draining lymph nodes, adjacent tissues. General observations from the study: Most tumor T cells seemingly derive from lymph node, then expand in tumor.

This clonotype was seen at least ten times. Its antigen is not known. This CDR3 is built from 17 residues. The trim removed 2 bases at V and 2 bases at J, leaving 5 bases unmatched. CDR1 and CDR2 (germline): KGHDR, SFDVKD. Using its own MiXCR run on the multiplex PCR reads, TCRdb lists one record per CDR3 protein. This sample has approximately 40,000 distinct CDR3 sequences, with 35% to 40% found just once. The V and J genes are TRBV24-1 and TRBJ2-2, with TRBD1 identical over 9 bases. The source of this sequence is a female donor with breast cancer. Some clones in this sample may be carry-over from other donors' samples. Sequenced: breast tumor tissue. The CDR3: CATSDWTGDRNTGELFF. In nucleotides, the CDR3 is TGTGCCACCAGTGATTGGACAGGGGATAGAAACACCGGGGAGCTGTTTTTT.